This T cell receptor (beta chain) was retrieved from a study of radiation and T cells in renal cell carcinoma. Produced via immunoSEQ multiplex PCR; TCRdb's table is partial and in-frame only. This sample yields some 75,000 clones, of which about 80% are seen a single time; under 6.5% belongs to the top ten. The CDR3 contains 15 residues. Per germline, CDR1 SEHNR and CDR2 FQNEAQ (reference sequence). The germline V and J ends were trimmed by 1 base and 2 bases, with 9 bases remaining between them. The time point was: blood 2 weeks post-SBRT. Treatment described: 15 Gy SBRT to primary tumor, nephrectomy 4 weeks later. This renal cell carcinoma was of the clear cell type. As for this clone: The antigen remains unidentified.

General study findings and limits: Baseline intratumoral clonotype presence is unknown without pretreatment biopsies.

The TCR sequence derives from a man aged 60 to 75 with renal cell carcinoma. The sequencing used blood, collected from a patient whose treatment included radiotherapy and nephrectomy. V usage is TRBV7-9 and J usage is TRBJ2-1; D unresolved. The CDR3 loop reads CASSLGRVAYNEQFF. The CDR3 DNA is TGTGCCAGCAGCTTAGGTCGAGTGGCCTACAATGAGCAGTTCTTC. Full variable domain (outside the CDR3, taken from reference TRBV7-9 and TRBJ2-1): DTGVSQNPRHKITKRGQNVTFRCDPISEHNRLYWYRQTLGQGPEFLTYFQNEAQLEKSRLLSDRFSAERPKGSFSTLEIQRTEQGDSAMYLCASSLGRVAYNEQFFGPGTRLTVL.